The clone carrying this TCR beta chain occurred a few times. Its antigen is not known. Just one base apart from a much larger clone, this may be a read error. PCR was performed a second time for about 7 to 12 cycles using a sample-barcoded 5' primer and a J-beta primer mix. Each CDR3 protein gets one entry after TCRdb re-called the 5' RACE reads with MiXCR. The profile shows around 870,000 distinct CDR3 sequences, 25% to 30% of them singletons. This entry comes from a study of blood T cells in healthy people across ages. Study-wide results and limits: In the absence of known donor CMV status, changes in expanded clonotypes were possibly confounded. Significant beta diversity loss was already apparent by age approximately 40, declining roughly linearly.

CDR1 DFQATT and CDR2 SNEGSKA come from the germline V gene (reference sequence). Unmatched junction bases numbered 13, after V lost 4 bases and J lost 5 bases. The CDR3 length is 15 residues. The sequence came from a woman aged 80 or older in good health. Sequencing used blood. The chain employs TRBV20-1 and TRBJ2-5, with 7 bases identical to TRBD1. CDR3 sequence (DNA): TGCAGTGCTACTTCCCGGTCGACAGGGTGGGAGACCCAGTACTTC. It codes for CSATSRSTGWETQYF.